This record looks at one T cell receptor beta chain sequence and its context. The data belong to a study of blood T cell repertoires in COVID-19. Study at large: Collection of acute and convalescent COVID-19 samples took place in the United States, Italy and Spain. Sources were T cells, B-cell-depleted T cells, or PBMCs; the material itself was cDNA or gDNA.

The method was immunoSEQ multiplex PCR; TCRdb's version includes in-frame clones alone and lacks a portion of them. The sample lists fewer than 250,000 clones, about four fifths occurring once. This CDR3 is 15 amino acids long. The trim removed 2 bases at V and 5 bases at J, leaving 8 bases unmatched. From germline, CDR1 is MDHEN and CDR2 SYDVKM. The receptor comes from a woman aged 70-85 years with acute or convalescent COVID-19. The sequencing sample was made of peripheral blood. The J gene is TRBJ2-7, the V gene TRBV28; TRBD2 agrees at 8 bases. The CDR3 is CASSLGSGGSHEQYF. CDR3 sequence (DNA): TGTGCCAGCAGTTTAGGGTCGGGGGGGTCCCACGAGCAGTACTTC.